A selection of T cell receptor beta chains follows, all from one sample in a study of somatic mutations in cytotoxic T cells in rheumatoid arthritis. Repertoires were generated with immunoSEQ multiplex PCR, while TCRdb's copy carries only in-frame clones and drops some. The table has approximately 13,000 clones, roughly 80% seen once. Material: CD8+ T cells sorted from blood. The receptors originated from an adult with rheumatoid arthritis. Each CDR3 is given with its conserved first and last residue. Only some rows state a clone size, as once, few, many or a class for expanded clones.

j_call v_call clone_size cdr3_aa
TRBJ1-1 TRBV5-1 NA CASSLGDTEAFF
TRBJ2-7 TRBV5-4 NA CASSFWAGVSHEQYF
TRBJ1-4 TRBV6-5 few CASTHREGGELFF
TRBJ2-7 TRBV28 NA CASSMGVSGYEQYF
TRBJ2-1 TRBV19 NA CASSMNPGINNEQFF
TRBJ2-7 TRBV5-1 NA CASNGPYEQYF
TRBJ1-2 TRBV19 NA CASVTFIGGYGYTF
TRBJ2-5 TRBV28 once CASSLHGGGTETQYF
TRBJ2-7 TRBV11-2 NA CASSAGGSYEQYF
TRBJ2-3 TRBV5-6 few CASRITGSWGDTQYF